Sequencing of this T cell receptor beta chain was carried out in a study of Ad26.COV2.S vaccination and SARS-CoV-2 variants. About the research overall: By the intramuscular route, Ad26.COV2.S was given once, or twice 56 days apart. Whole-study results and caveats: CD8+ and CD4+ T cells specific for spike reportedly responded with substantial breadth after vaccination.

Treatment here: some 20 received Ad26.COV2.S at low or high dose, single or two shots; roughly five received placebo; per-sample allocation not given. The investigators took samples on day 63 after the first vaccine or placebo injection. This vaccine is an Ad26 vector that expresses the Wuhan-strain SARS-CoV-2 spike. The method was immunoSEQ multiplex PCR; TCRdb's version includes in-frame clones alone and lacks a portion of them. This table holds hundreds of thousands of clones, roughly 89% found once. CDR1 SGHDN and CDR2 FVKESK come from the germline V gene. The CDR3 is 14 residues long. The V and J ends lost 4 bases and 5 bases, in that order; junction bases with no gene match: 6. A word on this clone: Its antigen is unidentified.

V is TRBV14 and J is TRBJ1-1, with 8 bases that match TRBD1. The TCR sequence derives from a person between 18 and 59 years old who received the Ad26.COV2.S COVID-19 vaccine or a placebo. Sequencing was performed on peripheral blood, taken in a trial of Ad26.COV2.S vaccine versus placebo. The CDR3 DNA reads as TGTGCCAGCAGCCGGCAGGGGGCTTGGACTGAAGCTTTCTTT. It yields the protein CASSRQGAWTEAFF.